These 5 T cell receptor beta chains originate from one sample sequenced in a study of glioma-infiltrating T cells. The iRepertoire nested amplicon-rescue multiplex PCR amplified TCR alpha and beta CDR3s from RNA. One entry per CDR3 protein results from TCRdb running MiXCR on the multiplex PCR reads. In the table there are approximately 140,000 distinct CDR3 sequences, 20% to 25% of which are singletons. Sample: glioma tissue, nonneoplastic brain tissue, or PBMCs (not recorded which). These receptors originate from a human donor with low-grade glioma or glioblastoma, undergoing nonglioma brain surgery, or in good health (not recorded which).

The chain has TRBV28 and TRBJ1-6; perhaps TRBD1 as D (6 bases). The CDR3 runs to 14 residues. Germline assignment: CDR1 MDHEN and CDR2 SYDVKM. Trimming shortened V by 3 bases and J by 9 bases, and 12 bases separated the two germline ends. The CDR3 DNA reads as TGTGCCAGCAGTTTGAGTGGGGGCCGTTCACCCCTCCACTTT. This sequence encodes CASSLSGGRSPLHF. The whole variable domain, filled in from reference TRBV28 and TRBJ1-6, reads DVKVTQSSRYLVKRTGEKVFLECVQDMDHENMFWYRQDPGLGLRLIYFSYDVKMKEKGDIPEGYSVSREKKERFSLILESASTNQTSMYLCASSLSGGRSPLHFGNGTRLTVT.

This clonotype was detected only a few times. The DNA of the CDR3 is TGTGCCAGCAGCATCCGGGACAGGGCTAACACTGAAGCTTTCTTT. Amino acids: CASSIRDRANTEAFF. This chain joins TRBV11-3 and TRBJ1-1, with 9 bases aligning to TRBD1. V lost 5 bases to trimming and J lost 2 bases; unmatched junction nucleotides: 6. Germline CDR1 and CDR2: SGHNT and YENEEA. The CDR3 length is 15 residues.

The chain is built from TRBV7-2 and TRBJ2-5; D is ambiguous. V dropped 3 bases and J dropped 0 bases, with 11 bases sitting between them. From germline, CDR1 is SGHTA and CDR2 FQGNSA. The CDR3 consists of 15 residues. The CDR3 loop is CASSLTHTYQETQYF. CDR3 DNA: TGTGCCAGCAGCTTGACACATACGTACCAAGAGACCCAGTACTTC.

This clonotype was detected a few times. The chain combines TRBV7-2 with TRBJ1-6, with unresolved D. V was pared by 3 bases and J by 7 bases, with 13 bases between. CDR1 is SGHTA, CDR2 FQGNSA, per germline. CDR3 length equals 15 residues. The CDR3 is CASSLRQARNSPLHF. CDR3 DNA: TGTGCCAGCAGCTTGAGGCAGGCAAGGAATTCACCCCTCCACTTT.

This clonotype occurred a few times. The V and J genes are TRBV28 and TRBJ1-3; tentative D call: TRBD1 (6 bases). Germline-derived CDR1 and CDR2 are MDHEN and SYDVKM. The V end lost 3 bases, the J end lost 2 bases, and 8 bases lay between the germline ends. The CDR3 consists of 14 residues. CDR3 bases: TGTGCCAGCAGTTTCCGGGACACTGGAAACACCATATATTTT. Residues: CASSFRDTGNTIYF.